This note documents a single T cell receptor (beta chain) sequence. 13 Jbeta primers and 60 Vbeta primers were used for the PCR. Data came from immunoSEQ multiplex PCR; TCRdb stores just in-frame clones and leaves some out. Of 95,000 to 100,000 clones in the sample, 65% to 80% were seen once. The sample is drawn from a study of cytomegalovirus exposure and HLA in healthy donors. The sample comprised PBMCs. This clonotype was sampled from a middle-aged woman in good health and CMV-seronegative.

The CDR3 here is CASSLSGSADTQYF. The CDR3 DNA reads TGTGCCAGCAGCCTAAGCGGGAGTGCAGATACGCAGTATTTT. This sequence joins TRBV7-9 and TRBJ2-3, with 8 positions matching TRBD2. The CDR3 loop spans 14 amino acids. Germline CDR1 reads SEHNR; CDR2 reads FQNEAQ (reference sequence). J lost 4 bases, V lost 5 bases, and 5 bases had no gene match.